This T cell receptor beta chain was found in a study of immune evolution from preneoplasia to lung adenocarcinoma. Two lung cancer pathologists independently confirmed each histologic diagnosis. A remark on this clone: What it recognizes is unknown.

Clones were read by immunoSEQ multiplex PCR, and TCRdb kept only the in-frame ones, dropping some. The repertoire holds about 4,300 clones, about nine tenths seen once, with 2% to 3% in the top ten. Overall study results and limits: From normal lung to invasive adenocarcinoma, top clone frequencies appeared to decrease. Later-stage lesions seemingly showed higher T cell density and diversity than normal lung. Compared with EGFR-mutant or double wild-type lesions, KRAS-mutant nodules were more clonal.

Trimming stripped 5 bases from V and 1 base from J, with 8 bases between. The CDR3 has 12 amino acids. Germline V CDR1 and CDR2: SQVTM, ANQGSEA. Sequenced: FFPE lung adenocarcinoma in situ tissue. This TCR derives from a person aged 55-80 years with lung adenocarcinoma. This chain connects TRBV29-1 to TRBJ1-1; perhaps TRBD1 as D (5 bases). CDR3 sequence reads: CSVNRQNTEAFF. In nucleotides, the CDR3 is TGCAGCGTTAACAGGCAGAACACTGAAGCTTTCTTT.